This T cell receptor (beta chain) was captured by sequencing in a study of T cell changes during pregnancy in multiple sclerosis. This CDR3 is built from 19 residues. Using immunoSEQ multiplex PCR, the repertoire was profiled, and TCRdb retains in-frame clones only, with some absent. The sample carries just under 65,000 clones, over 85% recorded once. Sequencing was performed on CD8+ T cells from peripheral blood mononuclear cells, taken in the second trimester of pregnancy. This chain links TRBV12-2 with TRBJ1-5. TRBV12-2 is listed as a pseudogene. This TCR came from a female donor with multiple sclerosis, enrolled in a pregnancy study. Here the CDR3 DNA reads TGTGCAAGTCGCTTAACTCGGCGGGGGGGCCATCTCAGCAATCAGCCCCAGCATTTT. This codes for CASRLTRRGGHLSNQPQHF.